The 29 T cell receptor beta chains given below trace back to one sample, sequenced in a study of T cell responses to AZD1222 COVID-19 vaccine (dated by TCRdb to 2020 to 2022). The sample's time point, from its label and the paper: baseline before first vaccination. Libraries were made using the immunoSEQ multiplex PCR assay. This is the immuneACCESS table as TCRdb keeps it, with only in-frame sequences that have V and J called. A part of the clones is gone; compared with another copy, unresolved V genes explain less than half, and the rest is unexplained. Across this sample there are approximately 180,000 clones, with around 88% seen only once. The leading ten clones occupy 7.7% of the sample. The sample was peripheral blood, taken on day 0 of AZD1222 vaccination. The receptors derive from an adult in good health.

The chain carries TRBV4-3 and TRBJ2-6, with D unclear. Trimming pared 0 bases from V and 1 base from J, leaving 7 bases between. CDR3 length: 16 residues. The germline CDR1 and CDR2 sequences are LGHNA and YSLEER. CDR3 coding DNA: TGCGCCAGCAGCCAAGATACAAGTTCTGGGGCCAACGTCCTGACTTTC. Translated, it gives CASSQDTSSGANVLTF.

This clone was counted a few times. The chain has TRBV3-1 (or the pseudogene TRBV3-2) and TRBJ1-1; D is uncertain. Germline V gene lookup returns CDR1 LGHDT and CDR2 YNNKEL (reference sequence). The CDR3 is 13 residues long. V was cut by 1 base and J by 11 bases, with 14 bases left in between. In DNA form, the CDR3 reads TGTGCCAGCAGCCAAGCAATGGCCGCACAGGCTTTCTTT. Amino acid sequence: CASSQAMAAQAFF.

The chain recombines TRBV11-2 with TRBJ1-2; TRBD1 matches at 7 bases. The germline CDR1 and CDR2 sequences are SGHAT and FQNNGV. This CDR3 has 16 residues. Unmatched junction bases numbered 10, after V lost 5 bases and J lost 1 base. CDR3 bases: TGTGCCAGCAGCCTCGGACAGGCGAGATTTAACTATGGCTACACCTTC. It translates to CASSLGQARFNYGYTF. Together with reference TRBV11-2 and TRBJ1-2, the CDR3 gives the full variable domain: EAGVAQSPRYKIIEKRQSVAFWCNPISGHATLYWYQQILGQGPKLLIQFQNNGVVDDSQLPKDRFSAERLKGVDSTLKIQPAKLEDSAVYLCASSLGQARFNYGYTFGSGTRLTVV.

The chain carries TRBV3-1 (or the pseudogene TRBV3-2) and TRBJ2-7; 11 bases are shared with TRBD2. V lost 4 bases, J lost 2 bases, and 1 base stayed unmatched. The CDR3 extends over 14 amino acids. Germline V gene sequence: CDR1 LGHDT, CDR2 YNNKEL (reference sequence). DNA for the CDR3: TGTGCCAGCAGCCTAGCGGGGGGGACCTACGAGCAGTACTTC. Protein product: CASSLAGGTYEQYF.

This chain connects TRBV7-8 to TRBJ1-5, with 9 bases fitting TRBD1. The J segment lost 5 bases and the V segment lost 6 bases, leaving 2 bases of the junction unmatched. In germline, CDR1 is SGHVS, CDR2 FQNEAQ. The CDR3 runs 13 residues. In DNA form, the CDR3 reads TGTGCCAGCAGACAGGGGGCGGATCAGCCCCAGCATTTT. Its translation: CASRQGADQPQHF.

The CDR3 region is CASAPGTGFAQPQHF. For the CDR3, the DNA is TGTGCCAGCGCACCCGGGACAGGCTTCGCTCAGCCCCAGCATTTT. The chain couples TRBV3-1 (or the pseudogene TRBV3-2) to TRBJ1-5; the match to TRBD1 covers 8 bases. The V and J ends lost 8 bases and 6 bases, in that order; junction bases with no gene match: 12. The CDR3 runs to 15 residues. Looked up from germline, CDR1 is LGHDT and CDR2 is YNNKEL (reference sequence).

This chain uses TRBV27 with TRBJ1-2, with D maybe TRBD1 (5 bases). Trimming stripped 4 bases from V and 4 bases from J, with 13 bases between. This CDR3 is 14 amino acids long. Germline-derived CDR1 and CDR2 are MNHEY and SMNVEV (reference sequence). CDR3 region: CASSSIWQGYGYTF. CDR3 in DNA: TGTGCCAGCAGTTCAATCTGGCAGGGCTATGGCTACACCTTC.

This clone occurred a few times. The chain couples TRBV12-5 to TRBJ2-1; 7 positions agree with TRBD1. The CDR3 totals 15 residues. Unmatched junction bases numbered 7, after V lost 1 base and J lost 7 bases. Per germline, CDR1 LGHNT and CDR2 FRNRAP. The CDR3 protein is CASGLDRGIDNEQFF. DNA of the CDR3: TGTGCTAGTGGTTTGGACAGGGGAATTGATAATGAGCAGTTCTTC.

The chain links TRBV2 to TRBJ2-7, with 10 bases fitting TRBD1. This CDR3 region has 14 residues. The V segment lost 6 bases and the J segment 5 bases; nucleotides outside the gene matches: 7. The V gene's germline CDR1 is SNHLY and CDR2 FYNNEI. The CDR3: CASSPDRGRNEQYF. In DNA, the CDR3 is TGTGCCAGCAGCCCAGACAGGGGGCGTAACGAGCAGTACTTC.

V is TRBV28 and J is TRBJ1-5, with 9 bases identical to TRBD1. The V segment lost 7 bases and the J segment 4 bases; nucleotides outside the gene matches: 5. Germline values: CDR1 MDHEN, CDR2 SYDVKM. The CDR3 covers 14 residues. This chain's CDR3 is CASIRDRVNQPQHF. For the CDR3, the DNA is TGTGCCAGCATTAGGGACAGGGTGAATCAGCCCCAGCATTTT.

This chain joins TRBV11-1 and TRBJ2-1, with 10 bases fitting TRBD2. Germline trimming cut 3 bases from V and 7 bases from J; bases unmatched to any gene: 9. The V gene's germline CDR1 is SGHAT and CDR2 FQDESV (reference sequence). The CDR3 runs 16 residues. DNA of the CDR3: TGTGCCAGCAGCTTTTTAGCGGGGGGAATAATTAATGAGCAGTTCTTC. This translates into CASSFLAGGIINEQFF.

The chain links TRBV3-1 (or the pseudogene TRBV3-2) to TRBJ2-3; 9 bases line up with TRBD2. The CDR3 sequence is 16 residues long. J gave up 3 bases and V 4 bases, and 8 bases lay outside the gene matches. In germline, CDR1 is LGHDT, CDR2 YNNKEL (reference sequence). CDR3 nucleotide sequence: TGTGCCAGCAGCCGATACCCTAGCGGGGAGACAGATACGCAGTATTTT. This gives the protein CASSRYPSGETDTQYF.

The rearrangement links TRBV7-2 to TRBJ2-2; 8 bases line up with TRBD1. Unmatched junction bases numbered 5, after V lost 1 base and J lost 7 bases. There are 15 residues in the CDR3. Looked up from germline, CDR1 is SGHTA and CDR2 is FQGNSA. The CDR3: CASSLVRGQNGELFF. DNA of the CDR3: TGTGCCAGCAGCTTAGTCAGGGGGCAGAACGGGGAGCTGTTTTTT.

The chain recombines TRBV29-1 with TRBJ1-2, with 7 bases lining up with TRBD1. Trimming cost V 6 bases and J 4 bases; bases outside gene matches: 5. The CDR3 has 12 amino acids. Germline V lookup: CDR1 SQVTM, CDR2 ANQGSEA. Written as DNA, the CDR3 is TGCAGCGTATGGGACAGAAGCTATGGCTACACCTTC. Its protein product is CSVWDRSYGYTF.

The chain links TRBV18 to TRBJ1-1, with 7 bases lining up with TRBD1. The V segment lost 1 base and the J segment 6 bases; nucleotides outside the gene matches: 2. The CDR3 totals 13 residues. Germline V gene sequence: CDR1 KGHSH, CDR2 LQKENI. The CDR3 DNA reads as TGTGCCAGCTCACCACAGGGGGCCGCTGAAGCTTTCTTT. Translated: CASSPQGAAEAFF.

This rearrangement joins TRBV5-5 to TRBJ2-2; D is uncertain. Trimming removed 4 bases at V and 4 bases at J, with 8 bases between. Germline CDR1 is SGHKS and CDR2 is YYEKEE (reference sequence). CDR3 length: 13 residues. CDR3: CASSISVTGELFF. The CDR3, as DNA: TGTGCCAGCAGCATCTCGGTCACCGGGGAGCTGTTTTTT.

V usage is TRBV5-1 and J usage is TRBJ2-2, with D possibly being TRBD1 or TRBD2 (5 bases each). The germline V gene encodes CDR1 SGHRS and CDR2 YFSETQ. Deletions cut 0 bases from V and 2 bases from J, with 8 bases between. The CDR3 runs 15 residues. CDR3 nucleotides: TGCGCCAGCAGCTTGGTTAGGGACAACACCGGGGAGCTGTTTTTT. It codes for CASSLVRDNTGELFF.

The V call is TRBV12-3 or TRBV12-4, the J call TRBJ1-4; D uncertain. The ends were cut back, 6 bases at V and 4 bases at J, with 9 bases in the middle. There are 13 residues in the CDR3. For the CDR3, the DNA is TGTGCCAGCAGCCTCCAGAGTAATGAAAAACTGTTTTTT. It translates to CASSLQSNEKLFF.

The CDR3 reads CASSPSGGGRYGYTF. As DNA, the CDR3 is TGTGCCAGCAGCCCCTCCGGGGGGGGGAGGTATGGCTACACCTTC. V is TRBV27 and J is TRBJ1-2; weak D call: TRBD1 (5 bases). The V end lost 6 bases, the J end lost 5 bases, and 19 bases lay between the germline ends. The CDR3 consists of 15 residues. Germline V gene sequence: CDR1 MNHEY, CDR2 SMNVEV (reference sequence).

The J gene is TRBJ1-1, the V gene TRBV27; TRBD1 might be the D (6 bases). V lost 0 bases and J lost 2, with 10 bases in between. Germline-derived CDR1 and CDR2 are MNHEY and SMNVEV (reference sequence). This CDR3 region has 15 residues. The CDR3 spells CASSLSGGHNTEAFF. CDR3 nucleotide sequence: TGTGCCAGCAGTTTATCCGGGGGGCATAACACTGAAGCTTTCTTT.

The chain is built from TRBV2 and TRBJ1-3; 8 nucleotides agree with TRBD1. V shed 9 bases, J shed 4 bases, and the junction held 8 bases outside the gene matches. Germline CDR1 and CDR2: SNHLY and FYNNEI. This CDR3 has 14 amino acids. CDR3 in amino acids: CARTADREGNTIYF. The CDR3 coding sequence is TGTGCCAGAACCGCGGACAGGGAGGGAAACACCATATATTTT.

V is TRBV6-2 or TRBV6-3 and J is TRBJ2-1; a possible D gene is TRBD2 (7 bases). The germline V gene encodes CDR1 MNHEY and CDR2 SVGEGT. With 4 bases removed from V and 9 bases from J, the gap between germline ends came to 25 bases. There are 17 residues in the CDR3. This CDR3 is CASSSALTSWGGGEQFF. As DNA, the CDR3 is TGTGCCAGCAGTTCCGCTTTGACCTCGTGGGGGGGCGGTGAGCAGTTCTTC.

This clone has a handful of counts. The V gene is TRBV27, the J gene TRBJ2-7, with D tentatively TRBD2 (6 bases). Per germline, CDR1 MNHEY and CDR2 SMNVEV (reference sequence). V lost 10 bases to trimming and J lost 6 bases, with 22 bases between them. The CDR3 spans 14 residues. The CDR3 DNA reads TGTGCCAACCGGGGGACTGACGGGCTGGGCGAGCAGTACTTC. Translation gives CANRGTDGLGEQYF.

The chain uses TRBV5-1 and TRBJ2-1; 7 nucleotides align to TRBD1. Per germline, CDR1 SGHRS and CDR2 YFSETQ. The CDR3 extends over 13 amino acids. Trimming took 0 bases from V and 8 from J; bases not matched to a gene: 2. In DNA, the CDR3 is TGCGCCAGCAGCTTGGAAGGGGGCGATGAGCAGTTCTTC. Amino acids: CASSLEGGDEQFF.

The chain carries TRBV2 and TRBJ2-7, with D possibly called TRBD1 or TRBD2 (5 bases each). This CDR3 has 12 amino acids. The V end lost 6 bases, the J end lost 8 bases, and 14 bases lay between the germline ends. Germline V lookup: CDR1 SNHLY, CDR2 FYNNEI. The CDR3, as DNA: TGTGCCAGCAGAGGGGACGCTTGGAAGCAGTACTTC. This translates into CASRGDAWKQYF.

This chain uses TRBV7-3 with TRBJ2-1; D uncertain. The CDR3 has 15 amino acids. Germline CDR1 is SGHTA and CDR2 is FQGTGA. Trimming left V 2 bases short and J 0 bases short, with 8 bases between. In DNA form, the CDR3 reads TGTGCCAGCAGCTTAGGGGTGGGCTCCTACAATGAGCAGTTCTTC. Its translation: CASSLGVGSYNEQFF.

The CDR3 nucleotides read TGCGCCAGCAGTGAGGTCCCCGGGACAGGGGGCCACGGGGAGCTGTTTTTT. Its translation is CASSEVPGTGGHGELFF. V is TRBV10-1 and J is TRBJ2-2; 12 bases are a match to TRBD1. With 2 bases clipped from V and 7 bases from J, the junction kept 8 bases outside the gene matches. Germline V lookup: CDR1 WNHNN, CDR2 SYGVQD (reference sequence). The CDR3 runs 17 residues.

The chain carries TRBV7-3 and TRBJ2-1; 7 bases map to TRBD2. V lost 1 base and J lost 7; bases outside the gene matches: 4. In germline, CDR1 is SGHTA, CDR2 FQGTGA. The length of the CDR3 is 14 residues. CDR3 nucleotide sequence: TGTGCCAGCAGCTTAAGTCAGGGAGGGAATGAGCAGTTCTTC. Translating gives CASSLSQGGNEQFF.

As to this clone: The same CDR3 arises from other DNA sequences in this sample as well. J is TRBJ2-7 and V is TRBV15; possible D gene TRBD2, 6 bases. There are 13 residues in the CDR3. Germline assignment: CDR1 LNHNV and CDR2 YYDKDF (reference sequence). V lost 1 base, J lost 4 bases, and 8 bases lay in between. The chain's CDR3 is CATSRARGYEQYF. CDR3 DNA sequence: TGTGCCACCAGCAGAGCCCGGGGGTACGAGCAGTACTTC.